This TCR beta chain was identified in a study of CD8 T cells in ankylosing spondylitis. Findings of the study overall: Disease-associated clonotypes exhibited CD8+ identity and were relatively infrequent in peripheral blood. Existing reports had already noted some motif variants in reactive arthritis synovial fluid and blood. There was reportedly significant enrichment of clones that were disease-linked in matched ankylosing spondylitis synovial fluid. Within ankylosing spondylitis blood, a TCR beta motif made up of seven or eight highly homologous variants appeared to be characteristic.

Each TCR beta library was made by quantitative 5'-RACE that incorporated molecular barcodes. TCRdb called the 5' RACE reads again in MiXCR, with one record for every CDR3 protein. The sample lists about 800,000 distinct CDR3 sequences, 10% to 15% seen once, with just over 0.5% in the top ten. Comments on this clonotype: The antigen remains unidentified. A much larger clonotype is one base distant, so this may be a read error.

Trimming cost V 0 bases and J 2 bases, with 9 bases left between them. The CDR3 spans 15 residues. Germline-derived CDR1 and CDR2 are LGHNA and YSLEER. The receptor was derived from a male donor with ankylosing spondylitis. Sequencing was carried out using blood, either unsorted or a sorted T cell fraction (not recorded which). The chain links TRBV4-3 to TRBJ2-3; maybe TRBD1 (5 bases). Here the CDR3 reads CASSQERGFTDTQYF. CDR3 nucleotide sequence: TGCGCCAGCAGCCAAGAAAGGGGATTCACAGATACGCAGTATTTT.